This T cell receptor beta chain was recovered during a study of OX40 agonist ivuxolimab in advanced cancers. At the level of the study: Participants, roughly 80% male, averaged roughly 60 years of age, ranging from roughly 20 to 79.

On this clone itself: Its antigen remains unidentified.

The assay was immunoSEQ multiplex PCR, and TCRdb's table has in-frame clones only and misses some. The data hold about 94,000 clones, with about nine tenths observed a single time. General observations from the study: CD8+ T cells averaged more expanded clones than CD4+.

The clonotype comes from an adult with an advanced solid tumor such as melanoma, head and neck, liver or kidney cancer. The specimen was CD4+ or CD8+ T cells sorted from blood, collected in a trial of the OX40 agonist ivuxolimab.

This CDR3 is CASSEYMGRVIRNQPQHF. The CDR3 bases are TGTGCCAGCAGTGAATATATGGGCAGGGTTATTCGCAATCAGCCCCAGCATTTT. The J gene is TRBJ1-5, the V gene TRBV25-1; perhaps TRBD1 as D (5 bases). Germline lookup yields CDR1 MGHDK and CDR2 SYGVNS. Trimming took off 0 bases at V and 2 bases at J, with 17 bases between the two ends. This CDR3 comprises 18 residues.